Below are 14 T cell receptor beta chains sequenced from a single sample in a study of T cell responses to AZD1222 COVID-19 vaccine. Repertoires were generated with immunoSEQ multiplex PCR, while TCRdb's copy carries only in-frame clones and drops some. The data contain about 110,000 clones, around 76% of them singletons. Sequences were derived from peripheral blood, sampled on day 0 of AZD1222 vaccination. The receptors derive from an adult in good health.

The chain recombines TRBV27 with TRBJ2-1; D may be TRBD2 (6 bases). V was cut by 2 bases and J by 0 bases, with 8 bases left in between. The CDR3 is 15 amino acids. CDR1 and CDR2 from the germline V gene are MNHEY and SMNVEV (reference sequence). DNA of the CDR3: TGTGCCAGCAGTTTAAGGGAGGCCTCCTACAATGAGCAGTTCTTC. Translated, it gives CASSLREASYNEQFF.

The chain employs TRBV5-1 and TRBJ1-6, with no clear D. Germline loops: CDR1 SGHRS, CDR2 YFSETQ. Trimming removed 0 bases from V and 6 bases from J, with 4 bases in between. The CDR3 has 13 residues. CDR3 loop: CASSLGPNSPLHF. CDR3 in DNA: TGCGCCAGCAGCTTGGGACCTAATTCACCCCTCCACTTT.

This sequence joins TRBV2 and TRBJ2-1, with D unresolved. CDR1 and CDR2 from the germline V gene are SNHLY and FYNNEI. The CDR3 consists of 14 residues. Trimming stripped 7 bases from V and 0 bases from J, with 10 bases between. This CDR3 is CASKRRSSYNEQFF. CDR3 sequence (DNA): TGTGCCAGCAAGAGACGGAGCTCCTACAATGAGCAGTTCTTC. Full variable domain (outside the CDR3, taken from reference TRBV2 and TRBJ2-1): EPEVTQTPSHQVTQMGQEVILRCVPISNHLYFYWYRQILGQKVEFLVSFYNNEISEKSEIFDDQFSVERPDGSNFTLKIRSTKLEDSAMYFCASKRRSSYNEQFFGPGTRLTVL.

The CDR3 loop is CSASGTGLAYEQYF. In DNA form, the CDR3 reads TGCAGTGCTAGTGGGACAGGGCTCGCCTACGAGCAGTACTTC. The V call is TRBV20-1, the J call TRBJ2-7, with 9 nucleotides matching TRBD1. The CDR3 length is 14 residues. Germline values: CDR1 DFQATT, CDR2 SNEGSKA (reference sequence). V lost 3 bases, J lost 2 bases, and 5 bases stayed unmatched.

The chain couples TRBV10-1 to TRBJ2-5; TRBD2 matches at 7 bases. Germline V gives CDR1 WNHNN, CDR2 SYGVQD (reference sequence). V shed 3 bases and J 5 bases; nucleotides not matched to a gene: 6. CDR3 length: 14 amino acids. The CDR3 sequence is CASSDGGLGETQYF. CDR3 in DNA: TGCGCCAGCAGTGACGGCGGACTAGGGGAGACCCAGTACTTC.

V usage is TRBV6-5 and J usage is TRBJ1-2, with 10 nucleotides matching TRBD1. CDR1 is MNHEY and CDR2 is SVGAGI in the germline V gene. J gave up 4 bases and V 6 bases, and 5 bases lay outside the gene matches. CDR3 size: 14 residues. CDR3 protein: CASRPGQGSYGYTF. The DNA of the CDR3 is TGTGCCAGCAGACCGGGACAGGGGAGCTATGGCTACACCTTC.

The chain links TRBV11-2 to TRBJ1-2, with D possibly being TRBD1 (6 bases). Trimming removed 4 bases at V and 5 bases at J, with 14 bases between. The germline V gene encodes CDR1 SGHAT and CDR2 FQNNGV. This CDR3 has 14 amino acids. The CDR3 nucleotides are TGTGCCAGCAGCTCCTCCGGGGGGGCATATGGCTACACCTTC. This gives the protein CASSSSGGAYGYTF.

DNA of the CDR3: TGCGCCAGCAGCCCCCGACAGGGGGCGATCATCTACACTGAAGCTTTCTTT. Translating it yields CASSPRQGAIIYTEAFF. The J gene is TRBJ1-1, the V gene TRBV5-1; 10 nucleotides align to TRBD1. Germline V gives CDR1 SGHRS, CDR2 YFSETQ. V was clipped by 4 bases and J by 3 bases; unmatched bases: 12. The CDR3 is made up of 17 amino acids.

The chain joins TRBV5-1 to TRBJ2-4, with D unresolved. V lost 0 bases and J 9 bases, leaving 4 bases between the germline ends. The CDR3 length is 11 residues. CDR1 is SGHRS and CDR2 is YFSETQ in the germline V gene. The CDR3 sequence is CASSLEGIQYF. DNA of the CDR3: TGCGCCAGCAGCTTGGAAGGCATTCAGTACTTC.

The CDR3, as DNA: TGTGCCAGCAGCCCCGCGAACTCTGGAAACACCATATATTTT. This gives the protein CASSPANSGNTIYF. The chain uses TRBV3-1 (or the pseudogene TRBV3-2) and TRBJ1-3; D remains unclear. There are 14 residues in the CDR3. Germline V gene sequence: CDR1 LGHDT, CDR2 YNNKEL (reference sequence). Trimming removed 4 bases from V and 0 bases from J, with 7 bases in between.

The rearrangement uses TRBV7-2 and TRBJ1-3; the D gene is possibly TRBD1 (5 bases). Germline V gives CDR1 SGHTA, CDR2 FQGNSA. V lost 1 base and J 4 bases, leaving 8 bases between the germline ends. The CDR3 has 14 amino acids. The CDR3 DNA reads TGTGCCAGCAGCTTAGGGGGGGACGGAAACACCATATATTTT. It codes for CASSLGGDGNTIYF. Combining the CDR3 with reference TRBV7-2 and TRBJ1-3 gives the whole variable domain GAGVSQSPSNKVTEKGKDVELRCDPISGHTALYWYRQSLGQGLEFLIYFQGNSAPDKSGLPSDRFSAERTGGSVSTLTIQRTQQEDSAVYLCASSLGGDGNTIYFGEGSWLTVV.

The chain recombines TRBV2 with TRBJ1-2, with D uncertain. V shed 4 bases and J shed 6 bases, with 12 bases lying between them. Germline V gene lookup returns CDR1 SNHLY and CDR2 FYNNEI. CDR3 size: 13 residues. Here the CDR3 DNA reads TGTGCCAGCAGTGGGGCCAACGGGGATGGCTACACCTTC. The encoded protein is CASSGANGDGYTF. Based on the CDR3 plus reference TRBV2 and TRBJ1-2, the full variable domain is EPEVTQTPSHQVTQMGQEVILRCVPISNHLYFYWYRQILGQKVEFLVSFYNNEISEKSEIFDDQFSVERPDGSNFTLKIRSTKLEDSAMYFCASSGANGDGYTFGSGTRLTVV.

V is TRBV6-6 and J is TRBJ1-2; D call uncertain. V was cut by 0 bases and J by 0 bases, with 5 bases left in between. Germline-derived CDR1 and CDR2 are MNHNY and SVGAGI (reference sequence). The CDR3 extends over 14 amino acids. CDR3 sequence: CASSYSAPNYGYTF. CDR3 DNA: TGTGCCAGCAGTTACTCGGCACCTAACTATGGCTACACCTTC.

This chain connects TRBV24-1 to TRBJ2-3; D assignment may be TRBD1 or TRBD2 (5 bases each). In germline, CDR1 is KGHDR, CDR2 SFDVKD. The length of the CDR3 is 13 residues. V was shortened by 7 bases and J by 6 bases, with 13 bases between the two germline ends. In nucleotides, the CDR3 is TGTGCCACCAGCGAGGGGTCCTTGGATACGCAGTATTTT. This sequence encodes CATSEGSLDTQYF.